The 29 T cell receptor beta chains reported below all come from one sample, sequenced in a study of blood T cell repertoires in COVID-19. TCRdb keeps only in-frame clones here, not all; method: immunoSEQ multiplex PCR. The repertoire holds just over 250,000 clones, with roughly 86% as singletons. Sequenced sample: peripheral blood. The receptors derive from a man in his forties who had recovered from COVID-19.

This clone was picked up one time. This chain links TRBV24-1 with TRBJ2-3; perhaps TRBD2 as D (5 bases). Germline assignment: CDR1 KGHDR and CDR2 SFDVKD. V was shortened by 4 bases and J by 5 bases, with 12 bases between the two germline ends. CDR3 length: 14 residues. The CDR3 spells CATSDPSGEDTQYF. The CDR3 DNA reads TGTGCCACCAGTGACCCCTCCGGGGAAGATACGCAGTATTTT.

This sequence joins TRBV5-5 and TRBJ2-3, with 9 nucleotides matching TRBD1. Germline V gives CDR1 SGHKS, CDR2 YYEKEE (reference sequence). J gave up 5 bases and V 6 bases, and 13 bases lay outside the gene matches. CDR3 size: 16 residues. Here the CDR3 DNA reads TGTGCCAGCATCAAACAGGGGGCGTATTTAGGAGATACGCAGTATTTT. Protein product: CASIKQGAYLGDTQYF.

DNA of the CDR3: TGTGCCAGCAGCGTAGGTTCCCGGGGTCCTTACGAGCAGTACTTC. Residues: CASSVGSRGPYEQYF. The V call is TRBV9, the J call TRBJ2-7; D is perhaps TRBD2 (5 bases). V shed 0 bases and J shed 4 bases, with 14 bases lying between them. CDR1 and CDR2 (germline): SGDLS, YYNGEE. The CDR3 totals 15 residues.

Regarding this clone: The junction and the germline gene differ at one end; a read error may be behind it. The chain links TRBV6-5 to TRBJ1-3; tentative D call: TRBD1 (5 bases). This CDR3 comprises 15 residues. Germline assignment: CDR1 MNHEY and CDR2 SVGAGI. CDR3 sequence: CASSDSGLSGNTIYF. CDR3 sequence (DNA): TGTGCCAGCAGTGACTCGGGACTATCTGGAAACACCATATATTTT.

The chain carries TRBV29-1 and TRBJ1-1; 7 bases fit TRBD1. The CDR3 sequence is 14 residues long. Germline CDR1 SQVTM, CDR2 ANQGSEA. This chain's CDR3 is CTPRGAKKGTEAFF. CDR3 nucleotides: TGCACCCCCAGGGGGGCGAAGAAAGGCACTGAAGCTTTCTTT.

J is TRBJ1-3 and V is TRBV11-2; D not resolved. The V gene lost 2 bases and the J gene lost 0 bases, with 14 bases spanning the gap. The germline gives CDR1 SGHAT, CDR2 FQNNGV. The CDR3 is 17 amino acids. The DNA for the CDR3 is TGTGCCAGCAGCTTAAAGTCCGTCACGGTCTCTGGAAACACCATATATTTT. It translates to CASSLKSVTVSGNTIYF.

V usage is TRBV30 and J usage is TRBJ2-7; the match to TRBD2 covers 8 bases. The trim removed 3 bases at V and 5 bases at J, leaving 3 bases unmatched. The CDR3 contains 12 residues. The germline CDR1 and CDR2 sequences are GTSNPN and SVGIG (reference sequence). This CDR3 reads CAWRAGGDEQYF. CDR3 coding DNA: TGTGCCTGGAGGGCGGGGGGTGACGAGCAGTACTTC.

The rearrangement uses TRBV2 and TRBJ1-2, with D uncertain. Germline values: CDR1 SNHLY, CDR2 FYNNEI. V gave up 3 bases and J gave up 7 bases, with 9 bases separating them. The CDR3 is made up of 12 amino acids. The CDR3 loop is CASSDPLGGYTF. The CDR3 bases are TGTGCCAGCAGTGACCCCCTCGGTGGCTACACCTTC.

Regarding this clone: A much larger clone differs from this one at a single base, so this may be a read error. The same CDR3 arises from other DNA sequences in this sample as well. The chain employs TRBV9 and TRBJ1-1; no clear D gene. CDR3 size: 13 residues. Germline lookup yields CDR1 SGDLS and CDR2 YYNGEE. V gave up 0 bases and J gave up 1 base, with 4 bases separating them. CDR3 sequence: CASSVVRNTEAFF. CDR3 DNA: TGTGCCAGCAGCGTAGTTAGGAACACTGAAGCTTTCTTT.

A single count supports this clone. V usage is TRBV19 and J usage is TRBJ2-5; 10 nucleotides agree with TRBD1. This CDR3 is 15 amino acids long. The trim removed 5 bases at V and 1 base at J, leaving 4 bases unmatched. Germline V gene lookup returns CDR1 LNHDA and CDR2 SQIVND (reference sequence). The CDR3 sequence is CASSGGDRGQETQYF. CDR3 in DNA: TGTGCCAGTAGTGGGGGGGACAGGGGCCAAGAGACCCAGTACTTC. Looking up the rest from reference TRBV19 and TRBJ2-5 gives the full variable domain: DGGITQSPKYLFRKEGQNVTLSCEQNLNHDAMYWYRQDPGQGLRLIYYSQIVNDFQKGDIAEGYSVSREKKESFPLTVTSAQKNPTAFYLCASSGGDRGQETQYFGPGTRLLVL.

The chain employs TRBV5-1 and TRBJ2-3; tentative D call: TRBD1 (6 bases). This CDR3 has 15 residues. The germline V gene encodes CDR1 SGHRS and CDR2 YFSETQ. Trimming stripped 3 bases from V and 2 bases from J, with 13 bases between. The CDR3 bases are TGCGCCAGCAGCTCCACAGGGTACTCCACAGATACGCAGTATTTT. Amino acid sequence: CASSSTGYSTDTQYF.

This chain connects TRBV7-8 to TRBJ2-1, with D perhaps matching TRBD2 (7 bases). V was pared by 3 bases and J by 8 bases, with 20 bases between. CDR1 is SGHVS, CDR2 FQNEAQ, per germline. The CDR3 contains 16 residues. In nucleotides, the CDR3 is TGTGCCAGCAGCTTTGGGGGGGGGCGAATTGTGCATGAGCAGTTCTTC. Residues: CASSFGGGRIVHEQFF.

The gene calls are TRBV19 and TRBJ2-7, with unresolved D. Trimming stripped 5 bases from V and 5 bases from J, with 7 bases between. Germline CDR1 and CDR2: LNHDA and SQIVND (reference sequence). CDR3 size: 11 residues. The CDR3 here is CASSERNEQYF. CDR3 nucleotides: TGTGCCAGTAGTGAGCGAAACGAGCAGTACTTC.

In the case of this clone: This same CDR3 is encoded by further DNA sequences in the sample. The V gene is TRBV7-2, the J gene TRBJ1-5; D perhaps matches TRBD1 (6 bases). CDR1 is SGHTA, CDR2 FQGNSA, per germline. The CDR3 is 13 residues long. V was trimmed by 2 bases and J by 7 bases, leaving 9 bases between them. The CDR3 region is CASSLNRGQPQHF. The CDR3 DNA reads as TGTGCCAGCAGCTTAAATAGGGGGCAGCCCCAGCATTTT.

The chain couples TRBV9 to TRBJ1-2; 7 bases agree with TRBD1. In germline, CDR1 is SGDLS, CDR2 YYNGEE. J was trimmed by 7 bases and V by 0 bases; bases with no gene match: 9. The CDR3 has 15 residues. The CDR3, as DNA: TGTGCCAGCAGCGTAGACCCCGACAGGGCGCGTGGCTACACCTTC. Its translation is CASSVDPDRARGYTF.

The chain carries TRBV19 and TRBJ2-2; D remains unclear. Germline CDR1 LNHDA, CDR2 SQIVND (reference sequence). The CDR3 is made up of 14 amino acids. With 5 bases removed from V and 0 bases from J, the gap between germline ends came to 7 bases. CDR3 sequence (DNA): TGTGCCAGTAGTGGTTACTCGAACACCGGGGAGCTGTTTTTT. Translating it yields CASSGYSNTGELFF.

This chain connects TRBV6-2 or TRBV6-3 to TRBJ1-2; possible D gene TRBD1, 5 bases. Trimming stripped 5 bases from V and 7 bases from J, with 11 bases between. The CDR3 is made up of 12 amino acids. Germline values: CDR1 MNHEY, CDR2 SVGEGT. The CDR3 coding sequence is TGTGCCAGCAGTCGCTGGGGCGGTGGCTACACCTTC. It encodes CASSRWGGGYTF.

This chain joins TRBV15 and TRBJ1-5; TRBD1 aligns across 7 bases. The CDR3 has 14 amino acids. Germline V gene data show CDR1 as LNHNV and CDR2 as YYDKDF (reference sequence). V was pared by 5 bases and J by 7 bases, with 8 bases of the junction left unmatched. The CDR3 coding sequence is TGTGCCACCAGCTCCCCTGACAGGGTACAGCCCCAGCATTTT. This gives the protein CATSSPDRVQPQHF.

V usage is TRBV29-1 and J usage is TRBJ1-2; possible D gene TRBD1, 5 bases. Between the trimmed V and J ends, which lost 4 bases and 8 bases, there was a span of 17 bases. CDR1 and CDR2 (germline): SQVTM, ANQGSEA. The CDR3 has 13 amino acids. The CDR3 DNA reads as TGCAGCGTTGTGGGGGGGAAGATGGGCGGCTACACCTTC. This sequence encodes CSVVGGKMGGYTF.

This clone appeared a few times. CDR3 DNA sequence: TGTGCCAGCAGCCCCCCCGAGGGGGTATTCACTGAAGCTTTCTTT. This codes for CASSPPEGVFTEAFF. The chain couples TRBV7-9 to TRBJ1-1; possible D gene TRBD1, 6 bases. Per germline, CDR1 SEHNR and CDR2 FQNEAQ (reference sequence). CDR3 size: 15 residues. Trimming shortened V by 5 bases and J by 4 bases, and 17 bases separated the two germline ends.

The gene calls are TRBV24-1 and TRBJ1-2; D is ambiguous. The germline V and J ends were trimmed by 7 bases and 6 bases, with 17 bases remaining between them. Germline CDR1 KGHDR, CDR2 SFDVKD. The CDR3 is made up of 14 amino acids. The CDR3 spells CATRKLISRNGYTF. The CDR3 bases are TGTGCCACCAGGAAGCTTATCTCCCGAAATGGCTACACCTTC.

V gene TRBV18 combines with J gene TRBJ1-5; D gene unclear. Trimming removed 4 bases from V and 6 bases from J, with 10 bases in between. Germline CDR1 is KGHSH and CDR2 is LQKENI. The CDR3 runs 13 residues. As DNA, the CDR3 is TGTGCCAGCTCACAAGTCTATACTCAGCCCCAGCATTTT. This codes for CASSQVYTQPQHF.

The gene calls are TRBV27 and TRBJ2-7; 8 nucleotides match TRBD2. V shed 6 bases and J 6 bases; nucleotides not matched to a gene: 13. The length of the CDR3 is 15 residues. Germline CDR1 is MNHEY and CDR2 is SMNVEV (reference sequence). CDR3 amino acids: CASRRGAAPFFEQYF. The CDR3, as DNA: TGTGCCAGCAGGCGGGGGGCTGCCCCTTTTTTCGAGCAGTACTTC.

The J gene is TRBJ2-5, the V gene TRBV3-1 (or the pseudogene TRBV3-2); no definite D call. Per the germline V gene, CDR1 is LGHDT and CDR2 is YNNKEL (reference sequence). CDR3 size: 12 residues. Trimming removed 5 bases from V and 5 bases from J, with 9 bases in between. In DNA form, the CDR3 reads TGTGCCAGCAGCTCCCCCCAGGAGACCCAGTACTTC. Protein product: CASSSPQETQYF.

The rearrangement joins TRBV5-1 to TRBJ1-3; D might be TRBD1 (6 bases). V shed 0 bases and J shed 1 base, with 8 bases lying between them. Germline CDR1 reads SGHRS; CDR2 reads YFSETQ. CDR3 length equals 15 residues. The CDR3 DNA is TGCGCCAGCAGCTTGGACAGGGTATCTGGAAACACCATATATTTT. It specifies CASSLDRVSGNTIYF. Based on the CDR3 plus reference TRBV5-1 and TRBJ1-3, the full variable domain is KAGVTQTPRYLIKTRGQQVTLSCSPISGHRSVSWYQQTPGQGLQFLFEYFSETQRNKGNFPGRFSGRQFSNSRSEMNVSTLELGDSALYLCASSLDRVSGNTIYFGEGSWLTVV.

The chain links TRBV2 to TRBJ2-2; perhaps TRBD2 as D (7 bases). CDR3 size: 15 residues. The V gene's germline CDR1 is SNHLY and CDR2 FYNNEI. Trimming shortened V by 7 bases and J by 4 bases, and 16 bases separated the two germline ends. The CDR3 DNA reads as TGTGCCAGCACGGGACGGGGGGCTGGCACCGGGGAGCTGTTTTTT. It specifies CASTGRGAGTGELFF.

The CDR3 DNA reads TGTGCCAGCAGTTTCCGGGACAGCACCTACGAGCAGTACTTC. Amino acid sequence: CASSFRDSTYEQYF. The chain has TRBV5-5 and TRBJ2-7, with 7 bases fitting TRBD1. The CDR3 is 14 residues long. Germline lookup yields CDR1 SGHKS and CDR2 YYEKEE (reference sequence). With V trimmed by 5 bases and J by 2 bases, 7 bases remained unmatched.

The rearrangement links TRBV7-7 to TRBJ1-1; TRBD1 agrees at 8 bases. With 5 bases clipped from V and 0 bases from J, the junction kept 14 bases outside the gene matches. Per germline, CDR1 SSHAT and CDR2 FNYEAQ (reference sequence). There are 18 residues in the CDR3. The CDR3 spells CASSPLDRASPMNTEAFF. CDR3 sequence (DNA): TGTGCCAGCAGCCCCCTGGACAGGGCTTCCCCCATGAACACTGAAGCTTTCTTT.

The chain uses TRBV15 and TRBJ2-3; TRBD1 matches at 9 bases. CDR3 size: 16 residues. Germline CDR1 and CDR2: LNHNV and YYDKDF (reference sequence). V lost 0 bases, J lost 2 bases, and 3 bases stayed unmatched. In DNA, the CDR3 is TGTGCCACCAGCAGAGATAACAGGGGGCCCACAGATACGCAGTATTTT. Amino acids: CATSRDNRGPTDTQYF.